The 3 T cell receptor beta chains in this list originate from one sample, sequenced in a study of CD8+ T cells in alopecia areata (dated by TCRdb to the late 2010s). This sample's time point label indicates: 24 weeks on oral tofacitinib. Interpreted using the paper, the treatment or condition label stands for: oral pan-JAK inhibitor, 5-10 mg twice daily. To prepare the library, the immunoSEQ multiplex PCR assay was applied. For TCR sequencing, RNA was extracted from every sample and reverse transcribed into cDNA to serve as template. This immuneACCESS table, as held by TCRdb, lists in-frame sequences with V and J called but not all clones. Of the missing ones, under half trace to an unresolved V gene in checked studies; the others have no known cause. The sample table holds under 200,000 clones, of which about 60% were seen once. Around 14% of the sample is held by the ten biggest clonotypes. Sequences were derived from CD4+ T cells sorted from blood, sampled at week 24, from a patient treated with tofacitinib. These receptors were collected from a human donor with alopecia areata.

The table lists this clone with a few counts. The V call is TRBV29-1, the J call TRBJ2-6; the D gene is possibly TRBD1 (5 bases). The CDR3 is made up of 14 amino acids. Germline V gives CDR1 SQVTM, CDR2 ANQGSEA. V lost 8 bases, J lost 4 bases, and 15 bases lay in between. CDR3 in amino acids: CSTLDSAGANVLTF. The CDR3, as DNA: TGCAGCACTCTAGACAGTGCAGGGGCCAACGTCCTGACTTTC.

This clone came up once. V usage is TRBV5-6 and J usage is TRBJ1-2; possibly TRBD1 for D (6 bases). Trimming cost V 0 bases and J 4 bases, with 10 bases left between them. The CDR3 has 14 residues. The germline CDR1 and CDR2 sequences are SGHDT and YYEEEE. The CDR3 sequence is CASSLGTAGYGYTF. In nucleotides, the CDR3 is TGTGCCAGCAGCTTGGGGACAGCAGGCTATGGCTACACCTTC. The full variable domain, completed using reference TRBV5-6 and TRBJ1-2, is DAGVTQSPTHLIKTRGQQVTLRCSPKSGHDTVSWYQQALGQGPQFIFQYYEEEERQRGNFPDRFSGHQFPNYSSELNVNALLLGDSALYLCASSLGTAGYGYTFGSGTRLTVV.

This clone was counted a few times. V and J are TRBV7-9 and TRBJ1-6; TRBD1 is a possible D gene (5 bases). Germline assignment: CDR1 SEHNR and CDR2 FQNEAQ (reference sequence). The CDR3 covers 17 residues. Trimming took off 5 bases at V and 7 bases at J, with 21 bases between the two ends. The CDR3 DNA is TGTGCCAGCAGCATGCTTCGGGACTTCGGAGACAATTCACCCCTCCACTTT. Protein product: CASSMLRDFGDNSPLHF.